This T cell receptor (beta chain) derives from a study of cytomegalovirus exposure and HLA in healthy donors. Study-level background: The Caucasian-associated ancestry cluster held about 80% of a few hundred genotyped donors.

After removal of 5 bases from V and 2 bases from J, the junction contained 6 bases not matched to a gene. Per germline, CDR1 SGHVS and CDR2 FQNEAQ. This CDR3 has 15 residues. On this clone itself: The antigen is unknown.

Study observations and caveats: TCR beta V segments were, for the most part, productive about 87% or about 30% of the time in an earlier analysis. As a later analysis revealed, the rate of TCR association differed by HLA locus, with DRB1 most and HLA-C fewest. A list of about 160 TCR beta chains associated with cytomegalovirus was given.

PCR used 60 Vbeta primers and 13 Jbeta primers. Clones were sequenced by immunoSEQ multiplex PCR, and TCRdb holds only the in-frame ones, with some missing. The data show some 180,000 clones, about 78% seen once. The sample taken for sequencing was PBMCs. The receptor comes from a woman younger than 45 in good health and CMV-seronegative. This chain joins TRBV7-8 and TRBJ2-7; 10 nucleotides align to TRBD2. The CDR3 bases are TGTGCCAGCAGCCTCCGGACTAGCGGAACCTACGAGCAGTACTTC. Amino acid sequence: CASSLRTSGTYEQYF.